This T cell receptor (beta chain) was captured in a study of technical replicates of blood from a few donors. This CDR3 has 16 amino acids. With 7 bases clipped from V and 5 bases from J, the junction kept 11 bases outside the gene matches. CDR1 is ENHRY and CDR2 is SYGVKD in the germline V gene. TCRdb's copy holds only in-frame clones and misses some; the assay was immunoSEQ multiplex PCR. The table has 85,000 to 100,000 clones, 90% to 96% seen once; the top ten hold over 0.2%. The V gene is TRBV10-3, the J gene TRBJ2-2, with 9 nucleotides matching TRBD1. Sequenced sample: T cells isolated from PBMCs. The receptor was isolated from a human donor in good health. CDR3 amino acids: CAITAQGAAETGELFF. In DNA, the CDR3 is TGTGCCATCACCGCACAGGGGGCGGCTGAGACCGGGGAGCTGTTTTTT.